This note documents a single TCR beta chain sequence. V gave up 3 bases and J gave up 10 bases, with 10 bases separating them. The CDR3 spans 13 residues. Germline lookup yields CDR1 LNHDA and CDR2 SQIVND (reference sequence). The record originates from a study of blood T cell repertoires in COVID-19. Across the whole study: Acute and convalescent COVID-19 samples came from the United States, Italy and Spain. T cells, B-cell-depleted T cells, or PBMCs provided the cDNA or gDNA that served as material.

Authors' analysis steps: Nucleated cell counts were estimated from reference gene primer amplification. The table came from immunoSEQ multiplex PCR; TCRdb's copy has only in-frame clones and leaves some out. Clone size and V and J calls were adopted from that table, with D and trimming inferred from the DNA. Of approximately 270,000 clones in the sample, 80% to 90% were seen once. Living in 24 US areas, the participants were between roughly 18 and 95 years of age. The TCR comes from a woman aged 25 to 39 who had recovered from COVID-19. Sequencing was carried out using PBMCs or T cells enriched from blood (not recorded which). This rearrangement joins TRBV19 to TRBJ1-6; no clear D. The chain's CDR3 is CASSITAGSPLHF. As DNA, the CDR3 is TGTGCCAGTAGTATTACTGCGGGATCACCCCTCCACTTT.